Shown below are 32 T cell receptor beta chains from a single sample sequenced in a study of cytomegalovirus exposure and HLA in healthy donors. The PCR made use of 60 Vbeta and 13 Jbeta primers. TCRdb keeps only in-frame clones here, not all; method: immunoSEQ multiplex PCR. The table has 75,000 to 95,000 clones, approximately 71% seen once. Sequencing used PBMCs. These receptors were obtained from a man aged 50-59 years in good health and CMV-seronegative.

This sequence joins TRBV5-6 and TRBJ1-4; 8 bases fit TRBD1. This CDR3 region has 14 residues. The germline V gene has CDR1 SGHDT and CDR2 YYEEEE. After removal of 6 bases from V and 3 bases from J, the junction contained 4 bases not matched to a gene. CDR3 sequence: CASTRGPPNEKLFF. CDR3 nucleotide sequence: TGTGCCAGCACCAGGGGGCCCCCTAATGAAAAACTGTTTTTT. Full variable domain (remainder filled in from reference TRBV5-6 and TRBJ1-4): DAGVTQSPTHLIKTRGQQVTLRCSPKSGHDTVSWYQQALGQGPQFIFQYYEEEERQRGNFPDRFSGHQFPNYSSELNVNALLLGDSALYLCASTRGPPNEKLFFGSGTQLSVL.

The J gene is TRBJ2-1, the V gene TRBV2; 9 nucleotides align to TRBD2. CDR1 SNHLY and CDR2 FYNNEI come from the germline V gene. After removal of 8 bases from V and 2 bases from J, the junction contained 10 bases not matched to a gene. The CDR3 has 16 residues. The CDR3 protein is CASWSGRSRTYNEQFF. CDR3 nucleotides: TGTGCCAGCTGGAGCGGGAGGTCGAGGACCTACAATGAGCAGTTCTTC.

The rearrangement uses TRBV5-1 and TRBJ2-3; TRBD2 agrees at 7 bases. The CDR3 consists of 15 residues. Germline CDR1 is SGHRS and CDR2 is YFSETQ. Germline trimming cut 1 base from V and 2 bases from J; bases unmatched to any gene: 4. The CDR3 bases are TGCGCCAGCAGCTTGCTAGCGGCTAACACAGATACGCAGTATTTT. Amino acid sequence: CASSLLAANTDTQYF.

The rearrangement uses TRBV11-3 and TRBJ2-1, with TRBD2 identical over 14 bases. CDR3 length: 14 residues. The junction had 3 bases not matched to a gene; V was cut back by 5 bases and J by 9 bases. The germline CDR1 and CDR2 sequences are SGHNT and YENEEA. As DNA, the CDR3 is TGTGCCAGCAGCCAGGGACTAGCGGGAGTTGAGCAGTTCTTC. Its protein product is CASSQGLAGVEQFF. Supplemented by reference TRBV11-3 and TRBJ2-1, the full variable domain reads EAGVVQSPRYKIIEKKQPVAFWCNPISGHNTLYWYLQNLGQGPELLIRYENEEAVDDSQLPKDRFSAERLKGVDSTLKIQPAELGDSAVYLCASSQGLAGVEQFFGPGTRLTVL.

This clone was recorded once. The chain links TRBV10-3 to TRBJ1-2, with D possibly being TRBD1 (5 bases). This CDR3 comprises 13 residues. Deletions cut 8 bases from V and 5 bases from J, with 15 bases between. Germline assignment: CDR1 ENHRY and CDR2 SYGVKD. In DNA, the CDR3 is TGTGCCATCCAGGAACCGACAGATTATGGCTACACCTTC. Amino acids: CAIQEPTDYGYTF.

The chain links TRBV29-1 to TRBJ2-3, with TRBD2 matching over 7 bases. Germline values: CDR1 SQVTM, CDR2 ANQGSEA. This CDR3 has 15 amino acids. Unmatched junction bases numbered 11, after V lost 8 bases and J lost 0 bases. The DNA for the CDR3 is TGCAGCCTACTATTGGGGCGGGGGAGCACAGATACGCAGTATTTT. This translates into CSLLLGRGSTDTQYF.

CDR3 loop: CASSFFAGELFF. In DNA form, the CDR3 reads TGCGCCAGCAGCTTTTTCGCCGGGGAGCTGTTTTTT. The chain employs TRBV5-1 and TRBJ2-2; D ambiguous. The CDR3 consists of 12 residues. CDR1 is SGHRS and CDR2 is YFSETQ in the germline V gene. V was shortened by 2 bases and J by 6 bases, with 5 bases between the two germline ends.

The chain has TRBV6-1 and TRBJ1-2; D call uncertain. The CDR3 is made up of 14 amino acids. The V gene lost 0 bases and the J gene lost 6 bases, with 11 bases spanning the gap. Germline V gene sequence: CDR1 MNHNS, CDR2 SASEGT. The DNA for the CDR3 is TGTGCCAGCAGTGAAGCGTATGGGGAGGATGGCTACACCTTC. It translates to CASSEAYGEDGYTF.

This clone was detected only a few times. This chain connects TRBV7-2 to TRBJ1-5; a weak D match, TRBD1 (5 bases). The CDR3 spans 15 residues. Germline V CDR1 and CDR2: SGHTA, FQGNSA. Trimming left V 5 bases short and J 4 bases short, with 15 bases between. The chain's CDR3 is CASSPTGGINQPQHF. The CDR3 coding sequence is TGTGCCAGCAGCCCAACGGGGGGGATTAATCAGCCCCAGCATTTT.

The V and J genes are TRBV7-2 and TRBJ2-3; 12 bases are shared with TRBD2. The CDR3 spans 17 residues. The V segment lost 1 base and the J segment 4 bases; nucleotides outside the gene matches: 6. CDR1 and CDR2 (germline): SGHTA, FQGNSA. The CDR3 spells CASSLVASGGAADTQYF. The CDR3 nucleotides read TGTGCCAGCAGCTTAGTGGCTAGCGGGGGGGCAGCAGATACGCAGTATTTT.

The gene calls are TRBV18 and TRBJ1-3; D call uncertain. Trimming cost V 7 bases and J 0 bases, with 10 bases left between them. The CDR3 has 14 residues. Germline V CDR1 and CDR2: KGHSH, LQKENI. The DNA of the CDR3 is TGTGCCAGCTGGAGGGCCCTCTCTGGAAACACCATATATTTT. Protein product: CASWRALSGNTIYF.

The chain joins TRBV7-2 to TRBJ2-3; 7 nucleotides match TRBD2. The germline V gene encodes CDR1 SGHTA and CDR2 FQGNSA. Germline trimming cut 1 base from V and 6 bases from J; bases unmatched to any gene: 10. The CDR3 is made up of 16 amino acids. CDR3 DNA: TGTGCCAGCAGCTTAGGGGTTAGCGGGTTCGGGGATACGCAGTATTTT. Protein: CASSLGVSGFGDTQYF.

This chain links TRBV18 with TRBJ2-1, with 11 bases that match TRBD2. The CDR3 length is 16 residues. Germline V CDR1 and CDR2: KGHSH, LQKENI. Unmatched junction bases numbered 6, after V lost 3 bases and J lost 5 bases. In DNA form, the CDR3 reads TGTGCCAGCTCACCGCTTCTAGCGGGGGGAGACAATGAGCAGTTCTTC. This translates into CASSPLLAGGDNEQFF.

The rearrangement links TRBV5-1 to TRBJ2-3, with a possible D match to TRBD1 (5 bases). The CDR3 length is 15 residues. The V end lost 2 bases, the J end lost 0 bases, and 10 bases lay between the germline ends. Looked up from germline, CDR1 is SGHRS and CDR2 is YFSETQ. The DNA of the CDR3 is TGCGCCAGCAGCTTAGACAGACTGAGCACAGATACGCAGTATTTT. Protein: CASSLDRLSTDTQYF.

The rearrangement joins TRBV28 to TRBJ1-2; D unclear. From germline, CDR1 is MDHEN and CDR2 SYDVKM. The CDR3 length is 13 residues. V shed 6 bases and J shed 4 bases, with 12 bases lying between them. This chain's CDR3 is CASRNKIPYGYTF. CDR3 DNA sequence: TGTGCCAGCAGAAACAAGATACCCTATGGCTACACCTTC.

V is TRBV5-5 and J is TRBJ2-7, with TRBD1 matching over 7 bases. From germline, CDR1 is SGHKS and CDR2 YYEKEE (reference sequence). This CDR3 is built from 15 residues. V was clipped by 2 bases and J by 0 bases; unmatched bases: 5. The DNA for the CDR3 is TGTGCCAGCAGCTTCGGGACAGCCTTCTCCTACGAGCAGTACTTC. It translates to CASSFGTAFSYEQYF.

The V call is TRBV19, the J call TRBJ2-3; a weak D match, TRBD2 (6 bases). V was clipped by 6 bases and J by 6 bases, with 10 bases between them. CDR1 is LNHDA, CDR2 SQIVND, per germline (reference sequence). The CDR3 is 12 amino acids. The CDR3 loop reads CASSGSSDTQYF. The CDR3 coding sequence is TGTGCCAGTAGCGGGAGTTCGGATACGCAGTATTTT. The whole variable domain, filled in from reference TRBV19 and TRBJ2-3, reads DGGITQSPKYLFRKEGQNVTLSCEQNLNHDAMYWYRQDPGQGLRLIYYSQIVNDFQKGDIAEGYSVSREKKESFPLTVTSAQKNPTAFYLCASSGSSDTQYFGPGTRLTVL.

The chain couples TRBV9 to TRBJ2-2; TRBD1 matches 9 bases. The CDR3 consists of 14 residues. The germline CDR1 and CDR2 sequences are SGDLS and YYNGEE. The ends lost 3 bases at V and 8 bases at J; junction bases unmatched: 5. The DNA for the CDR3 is TGTGCCAGCAGCGCCCTACAGGGGGCGGGGGAGCTGTTTTTT. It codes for CASSALQGAGELFF.

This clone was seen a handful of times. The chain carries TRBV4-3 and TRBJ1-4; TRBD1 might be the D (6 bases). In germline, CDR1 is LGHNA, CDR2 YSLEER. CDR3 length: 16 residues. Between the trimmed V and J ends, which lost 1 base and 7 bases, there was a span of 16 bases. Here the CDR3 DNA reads TGCGCCAGCAGCCAAGCTTTGGGAGAAGGGGGTGAAAAACTGTTTTTT. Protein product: CASSQALGEGGEKLFF.

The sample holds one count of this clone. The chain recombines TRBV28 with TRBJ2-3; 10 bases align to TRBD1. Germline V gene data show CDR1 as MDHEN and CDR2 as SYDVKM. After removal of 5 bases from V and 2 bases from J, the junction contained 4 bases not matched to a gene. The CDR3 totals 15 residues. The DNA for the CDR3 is TGTGCCAGCAGTCCGGGACAGGGGCACACAGATACGCAGTATTTT. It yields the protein CASSPGQGHTDTQYF.

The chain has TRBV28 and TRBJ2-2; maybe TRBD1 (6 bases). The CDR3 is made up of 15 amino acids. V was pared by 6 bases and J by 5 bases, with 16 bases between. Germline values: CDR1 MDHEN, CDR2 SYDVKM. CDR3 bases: TGTGCCAGCAGCACGACAGGACGGACTACCGGGGAGCTGTTTTTT. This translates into CASSTTGRTTGELFF.

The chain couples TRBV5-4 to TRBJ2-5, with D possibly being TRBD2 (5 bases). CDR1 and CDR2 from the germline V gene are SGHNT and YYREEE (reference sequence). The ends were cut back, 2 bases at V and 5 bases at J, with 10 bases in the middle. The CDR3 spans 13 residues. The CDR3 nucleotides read TGTGCCAGCAGCTTAGCTAGCCCGGAGACCCAGTACTTC. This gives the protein CASSLASPETQYF.

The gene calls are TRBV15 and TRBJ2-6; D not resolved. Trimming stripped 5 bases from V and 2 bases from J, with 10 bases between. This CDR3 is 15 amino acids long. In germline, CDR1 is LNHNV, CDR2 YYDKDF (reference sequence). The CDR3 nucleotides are TGTGCCACCAGCCCTCGAGCCCCTGGGGCCAACGTCCTGACTTTC. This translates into CATSPRAPGANVLTF.

Written as DNA, the CDR3 is TGTGCCAGCAGCTTAAATGGCCCTAACACTGAAGCTTTCTTT. Translating it yields CASSLNGPNTEAFF. The chain couples TRBV7-3 to TRBJ1-1; D remains ambiguous. Looked up from germline, CDR1 is SGHTA and CDR2 is FQGTGA. The CDR3 extends over 14 amino acids. Trimming stripped 1 base from V and 2 bases from J, with 8 bases between.

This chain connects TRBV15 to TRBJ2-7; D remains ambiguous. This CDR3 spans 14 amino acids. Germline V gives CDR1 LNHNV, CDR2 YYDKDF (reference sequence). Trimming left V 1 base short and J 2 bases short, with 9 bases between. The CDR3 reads CATSRVWQTYEQYF. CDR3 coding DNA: TGTGCCACCAGCAGAGTTTGGCAGACCTACGAGCAGTACTTC.

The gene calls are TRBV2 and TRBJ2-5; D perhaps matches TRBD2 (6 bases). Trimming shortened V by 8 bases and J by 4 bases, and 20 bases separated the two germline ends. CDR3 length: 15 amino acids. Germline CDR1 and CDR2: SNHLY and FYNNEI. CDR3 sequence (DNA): TGTGCCAGCCATAGGGCTAGCGCGACGTTAGAGACCCAGTACTTC. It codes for CASHRASATLETQYF.

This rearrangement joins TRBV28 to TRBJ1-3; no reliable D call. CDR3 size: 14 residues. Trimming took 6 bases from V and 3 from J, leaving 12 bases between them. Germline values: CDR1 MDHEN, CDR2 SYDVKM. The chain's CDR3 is CASSQHPLGNTIYF. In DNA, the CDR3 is TGTGCCAGCAGCCAACACCCTCTTGGAAACACCATATATTTT.

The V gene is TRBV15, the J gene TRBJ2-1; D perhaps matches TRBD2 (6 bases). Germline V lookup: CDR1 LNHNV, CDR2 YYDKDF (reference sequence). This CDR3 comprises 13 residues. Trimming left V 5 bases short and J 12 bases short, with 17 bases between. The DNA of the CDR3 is TGTGCCACCAGCCCGTCGGTACTCGGGGGGCAGTTCTTC. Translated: CATSPSVLGGQFF.

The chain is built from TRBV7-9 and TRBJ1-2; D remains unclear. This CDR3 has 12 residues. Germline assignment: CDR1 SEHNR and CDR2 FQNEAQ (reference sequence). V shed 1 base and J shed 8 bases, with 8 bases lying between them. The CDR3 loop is CASSLGARGYTF. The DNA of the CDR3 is TGTGCCAGCAGCTTAGGGGCAAGGGGCTACACCTTC.

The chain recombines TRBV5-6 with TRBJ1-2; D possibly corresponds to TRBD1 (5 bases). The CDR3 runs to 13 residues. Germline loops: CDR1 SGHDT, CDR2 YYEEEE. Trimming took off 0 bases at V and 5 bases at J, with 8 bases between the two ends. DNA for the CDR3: TGTGCCAGCAGCTTGGCCAGGGAATATGGCTACACCTTC. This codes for CASSLAREYGYTF.

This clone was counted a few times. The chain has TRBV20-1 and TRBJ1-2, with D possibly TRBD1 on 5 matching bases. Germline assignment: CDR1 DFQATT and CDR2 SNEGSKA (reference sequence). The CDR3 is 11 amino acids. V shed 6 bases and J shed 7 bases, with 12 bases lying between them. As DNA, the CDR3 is TGCAGTGCACCGACCGGGGGTGGCTACACCTTC. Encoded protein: CSAPTGGGYTF.

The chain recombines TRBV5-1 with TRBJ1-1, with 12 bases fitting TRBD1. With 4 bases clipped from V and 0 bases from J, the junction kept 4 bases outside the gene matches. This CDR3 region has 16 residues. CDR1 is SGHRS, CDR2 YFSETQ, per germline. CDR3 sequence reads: CASSTGQGAVNTEAFF. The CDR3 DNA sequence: TGCGCCAGCAGCACGGGACAGGGGGCGGTGAACACTGAAGCTTTCTTT. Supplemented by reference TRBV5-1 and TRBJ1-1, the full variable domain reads KAGVTQTPRYLIKTRGQQVTLSCSPISGHRSVSWYQQTPGQGLQFLFEYFSETQRNKGNFPGRFSGRQFSNSRSEMNVSTLELGDSALYLCASSTGQGAVNTEAFFGQGTRLTVV.